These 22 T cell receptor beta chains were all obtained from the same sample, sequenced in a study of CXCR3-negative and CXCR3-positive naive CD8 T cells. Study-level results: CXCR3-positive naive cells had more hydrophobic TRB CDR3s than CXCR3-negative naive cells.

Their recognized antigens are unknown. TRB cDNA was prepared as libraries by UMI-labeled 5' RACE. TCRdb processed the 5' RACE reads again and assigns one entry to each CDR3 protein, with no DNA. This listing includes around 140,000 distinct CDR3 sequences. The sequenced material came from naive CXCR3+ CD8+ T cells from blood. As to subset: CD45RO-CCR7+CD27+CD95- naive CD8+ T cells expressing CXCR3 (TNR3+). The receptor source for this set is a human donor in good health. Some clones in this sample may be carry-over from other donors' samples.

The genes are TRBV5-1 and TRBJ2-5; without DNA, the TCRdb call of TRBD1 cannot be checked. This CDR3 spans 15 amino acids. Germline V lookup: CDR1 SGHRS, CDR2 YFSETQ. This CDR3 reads CASSLVLQGEETQYF. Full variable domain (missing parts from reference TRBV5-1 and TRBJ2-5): KAGVTQTPRYLIKTRGQQVTLSCSPISGHRSVSWYQQTPGQGLQFLFEYFSETQRNKGNFPGRFSGRQFSNSRSEMNVSTLELGDSALYLCASSLVLQGEETQYFGPGTRLLVL.

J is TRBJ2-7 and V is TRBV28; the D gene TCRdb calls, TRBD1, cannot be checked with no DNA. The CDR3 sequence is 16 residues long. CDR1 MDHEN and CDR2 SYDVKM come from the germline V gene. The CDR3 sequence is CASSPWDGGPWYEQYF. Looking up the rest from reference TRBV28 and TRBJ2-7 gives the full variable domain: DVKVTQSSRYLVKRTGEKVFLECVQDMDHENMFWYRQDPGLGLRLIYFSYDVKMKEKGDIPEGYSVSREKKERFSLILESASTNQTSMYLCASSPWDGGPWYEQYFGPGTRLTVT.

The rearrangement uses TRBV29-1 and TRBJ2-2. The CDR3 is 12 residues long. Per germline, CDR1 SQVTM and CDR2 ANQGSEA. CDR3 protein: CSVGSDTGELFF.

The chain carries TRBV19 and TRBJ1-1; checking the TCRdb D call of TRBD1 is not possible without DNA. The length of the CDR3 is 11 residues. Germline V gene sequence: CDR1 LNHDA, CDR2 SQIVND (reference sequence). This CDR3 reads CASNRGRKAFF.

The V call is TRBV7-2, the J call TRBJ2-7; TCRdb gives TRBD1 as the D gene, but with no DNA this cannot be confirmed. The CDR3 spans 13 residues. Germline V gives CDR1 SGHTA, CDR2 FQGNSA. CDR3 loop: CASSFSGGYEQYF.

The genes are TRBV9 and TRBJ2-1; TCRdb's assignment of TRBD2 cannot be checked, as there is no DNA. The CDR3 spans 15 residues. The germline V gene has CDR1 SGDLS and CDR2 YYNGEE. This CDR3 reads CASSAPHGSSGKQFF.

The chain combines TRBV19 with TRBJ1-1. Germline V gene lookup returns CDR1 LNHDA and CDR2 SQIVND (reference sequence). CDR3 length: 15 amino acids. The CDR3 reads CASSIGTDMNTEAFF.

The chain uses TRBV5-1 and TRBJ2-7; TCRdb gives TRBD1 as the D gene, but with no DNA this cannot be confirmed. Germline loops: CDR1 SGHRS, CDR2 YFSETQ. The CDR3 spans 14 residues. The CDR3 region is CASSNGQGGYEQYF.

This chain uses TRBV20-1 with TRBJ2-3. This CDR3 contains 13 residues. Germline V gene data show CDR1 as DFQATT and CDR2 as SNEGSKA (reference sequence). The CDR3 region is CSARDGQTDTQYF.

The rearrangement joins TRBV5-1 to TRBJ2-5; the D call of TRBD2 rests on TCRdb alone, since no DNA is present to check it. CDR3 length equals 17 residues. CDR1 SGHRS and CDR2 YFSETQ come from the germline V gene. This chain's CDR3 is CASSQLPGLAIQETQYF. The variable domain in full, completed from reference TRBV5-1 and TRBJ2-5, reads KAGVTQTPRYLIKTRGQQVTLSCSPISGHRSVSWYQQTPGQGLQFLFEYFSETQRNKGNFPGRFSGRQFSNSRSEMNVSTLELGDSALYLCASSQLPGLAIQETQYFGPGTRLLVL.

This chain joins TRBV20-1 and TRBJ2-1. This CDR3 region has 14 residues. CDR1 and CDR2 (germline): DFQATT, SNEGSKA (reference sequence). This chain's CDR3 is CSARVLGSYNEQFF.

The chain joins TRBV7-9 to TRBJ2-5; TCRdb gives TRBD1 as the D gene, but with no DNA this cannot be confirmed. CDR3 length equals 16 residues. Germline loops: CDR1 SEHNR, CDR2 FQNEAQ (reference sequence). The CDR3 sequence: CASSPRGTGGQETQYF.

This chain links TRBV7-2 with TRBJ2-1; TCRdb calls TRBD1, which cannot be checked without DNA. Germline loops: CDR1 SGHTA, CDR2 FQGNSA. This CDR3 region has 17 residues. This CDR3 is CASSFILRGAPYNEQFF. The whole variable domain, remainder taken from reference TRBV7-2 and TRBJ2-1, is GAGVSQSPSNKVTEKGKDVELRCDPISGHTALYWYRQSLGQGLEFLIYFQGNSAPDKSGLPSDRFSAERTGGSVSTLTIQRTQQEDSAVYLCASSFILRGAPYNEQFFGPGTRLTVL.

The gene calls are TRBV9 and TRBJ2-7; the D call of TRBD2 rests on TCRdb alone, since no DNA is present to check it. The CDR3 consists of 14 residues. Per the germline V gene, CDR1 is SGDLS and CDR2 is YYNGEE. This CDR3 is CASSSGTSSYEQYF.

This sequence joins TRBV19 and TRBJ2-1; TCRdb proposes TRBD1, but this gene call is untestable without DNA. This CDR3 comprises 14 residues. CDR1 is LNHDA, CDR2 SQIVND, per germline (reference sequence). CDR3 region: CASSIGAGAYEQFF.

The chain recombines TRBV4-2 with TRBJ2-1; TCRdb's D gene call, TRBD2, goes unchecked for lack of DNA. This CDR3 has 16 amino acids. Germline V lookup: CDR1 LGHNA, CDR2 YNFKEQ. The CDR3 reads CASSQGGLAGGDEQFF.

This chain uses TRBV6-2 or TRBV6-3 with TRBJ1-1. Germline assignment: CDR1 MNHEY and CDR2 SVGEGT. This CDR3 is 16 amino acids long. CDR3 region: CASSRPVGTLDTEAFF.

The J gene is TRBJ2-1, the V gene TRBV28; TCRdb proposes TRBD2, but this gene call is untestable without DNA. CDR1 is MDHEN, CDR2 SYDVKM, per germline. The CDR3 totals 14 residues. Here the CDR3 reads CASSLTAGGNEQFF.

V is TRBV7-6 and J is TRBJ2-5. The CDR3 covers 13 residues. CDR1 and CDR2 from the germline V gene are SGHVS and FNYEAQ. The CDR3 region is CASSGRIQETQYF.

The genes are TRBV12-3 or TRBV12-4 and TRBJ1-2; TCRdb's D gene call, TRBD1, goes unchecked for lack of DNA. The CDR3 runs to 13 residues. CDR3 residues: CASRLTGSDGYTF.

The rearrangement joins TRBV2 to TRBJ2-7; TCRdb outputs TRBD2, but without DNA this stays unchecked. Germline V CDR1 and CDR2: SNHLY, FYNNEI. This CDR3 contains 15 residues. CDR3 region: CASSFPDPSFYEQYF. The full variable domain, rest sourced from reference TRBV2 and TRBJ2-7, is EPEVTQTPSHQVTQMGQEVILRCVPISNHLYFYWYRQILGQKVEFLVSFYNNEISEKSEIFDDQFSVERPDGSNFTLKIRSTKLEDSAMYFCASSFPDPSFYEQYFGPGTRLTVT.

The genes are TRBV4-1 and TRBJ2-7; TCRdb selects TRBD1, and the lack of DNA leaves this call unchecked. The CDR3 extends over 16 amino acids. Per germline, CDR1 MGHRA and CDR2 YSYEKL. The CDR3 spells CASSQDVRDRSYEQYF.